Shown below are 3 T cell receptor beta chains from a single sample sequenced in a study of shared clonotypes between healthy human individuals. Assay: immunoSEQ multiplex PCR; the TCRdb copy retains only in-frame clones and omits some. The sample has approximately 500,000 clones, 90% to 96% seen once. Material: naive CD4+ T cells sorted from blood. Subset indicated: CD45RA+ positively selected. The source of these receptors is a woman aged 25 to 39 in good health.

The chain uses TRBV19 and TRBJ1-5; no clear D gene. Trimming took off 3 bases at V and 6 bases at J, with 9 bases between the two ends. The V gene's germline CDR1 is LNHDA and CDR2 SQIVND (reference sequence). This CDR3 is built from 13 residues. The CDR3 loop is CASSIEGIQPQHF. For the CDR3, the DNA is TGTGCCAGTAGTATTGAAGGGATTCAGCCCCAGCATTTT. Filled out from reference TRBV19 and TRBJ1-5, the complete variable domain reads DGGITQSPKYLFRKEGQNVTLSCEQNLNHDAMYWYRQDPGQGLRLIYYSQIVNDFQKGDIAEGYSVSREKKESFPLTVTSAQKNPTAFYLCASSIEGIQPQHFGDGTRLSIL.

The chain is built from TRBV9 and TRBJ1-2, with a possible D match to TRBD1 (5 bases). V was shortened by 0 bases and J by 4 bases, with 13 bases between the two germline ends. Looked up from germline, CDR1 is SGDLS and CDR2 is YYNGEE. The CDR3 consists of 15 residues. The CDR3 coding sequence is TGTGCCAGCAGCGTAGATGAGGGACCGATCTATGGCTACACCTTC. Translating gives CASSVDEGPIYGYTF.

Here the CDR3 reads CASSSGQGGEKLFF. CDR3 DNA sequence: TGTGCCAGCAGCTCGGGACAGGGTGGAGAAAAACTGTTTTTT. The chain joins TRBV2 to TRBJ1-4, with 9 nucleotides matching TRBD1. The V gene's germline CDR1 is SNHLY and CDR2 FYNNEI. Unmatched junction bases numbered 7, after V lost 6 bases and J lost 8 bases. The CDR3 spans 14 residues. Variable domain in full (rest from reference TRBV2 and TRBJ1-4): EPEVTQTPSHQVTQMGQEVILRCVPISNHLYFYWYRQILGQKVEFLVSFYNNEISEKSEIFDDQFSVERPDGSNFTLKIRSTKLEDSAMYFCASSSGQGGEKLFFGSGTQLSVL.